Below, 24 T cell receptor beta chains from the same sample are listed, as sequenced in a study of shared clonotypes between healthy human individuals. The repertoire was sequenced with immunoSEQ multiplex PCR; TCRdb's copy has only in-frame clones and lacks some. The profile shows about 490,000 clones, 60% to 80% of them singletons. Sequences were obtained from PBMCs. These receptors were collected from a woman between 40 and 55 years old in good health. Some clones in this sample may be carry-over from other donors' samples.

CDR3 nucleotides: TGTGCCAGTAGGACTAGCGGCACAGATACGCAGTATTTT. It is translated as CASRTSGTDTQYF. The chain uses TRBV19 and TRBJ2-3; 8 bases are a match to TRBD2. V shed 6 bases, J shed 1 base, and the junction held 0 bases outside the gene matches. Germline values: CDR1 LNHDA, CDR2 SQIVND (reference sequence). The CDR3 extends over 13 amino acids.

The chain recombines TRBV29-1 with TRBJ2-1; 10 nucleotides agree with TRBD2. The J segment lost 6 bases and the V segment lost 7 bases, leaving 15 bases of the junction unmatched. CDR3 length: 16 residues. CDR1 is SQVTM and CDR2 is ANQGSEA in the germline V gene. The CDR3 bases are TGCAGCGCCCACCACCAACTAGCGGGAAGGGGCAATGAGCAGTTCTTC. Translated: CSAHHQLAGRGNEQFF.

This chain links TRBV10-2 with TRBJ2-1; weak D call: TRBD2 (6 bases). Trimming took 8 bases from V and 8 from J, leaving 10 bases between them. Per germline, CDR1 WSHSY and CDR2 SAAADI. This CDR3 spans 11 amino acids. This CDR3 is CASAGHHEQFF. CDR3 in DNA: TGCGCCAGCGCGGGGCACCATGAGCAGTTCTTC.

This chain connects TRBV7-2 to TRBJ1-1, with unresolved D. The V gene's germline CDR1 is SGHTA and CDR2 FQGNSA. This CDR3 is 16 amino acids long. Deletions cut 1 base from V and 3 bases from J, with 15 bases between. The CDR3 loop reads CASSLGSPPRDTEAFF. The DNA for the CDR3 is TGTGCCAGCAGCTTAGGGAGCCCTCCGCGGGACACTGAAGCTTTCTTT.

V is TRBV15 and J is TRBJ2-3, with 10 bases aligning to TRBD2. CDR3 length: 15 residues. V dropped 0 bases and J dropped 7; count of bases not matched to a gene: 4. Germline lookup yields CDR1 LNHNV and CDR2 YYDKDF (reference sequence). CDR3 DNA sequence: TGTGCCACCAGCAGAGAAGCGGGAGGGCCGAATACGCAGTATTTT. Its translation: CATSREAGGPNTQYF.

This chain uses TRBV19 with TRBJ1-4; D gene uncertain. V gave up 5 bases and J gave up 0 bases, with 10 bases separating them. The CDR3 length is 15 residues. Germline-derived CDR1 and CDR2 are LNHDA and SQIVND (reference sequence). Here the CDR3 reads CASSPRHSTNEKLFF. The DNA for the CDR3 is TGTGCCAGTAGTCCCAGACACTCAACTAATGAAAAACTGTTTTTT.

This clone appeared many times. The chain employs TRBV5-5 and TRBJ1-1, with a tentative D call TRBD1 (6 bases). The germline gives CDR1 SGHKS, CDR2 YYEKEE (reference sequence). The CDR3 covers 14 residues. With 6 bases removed from V and 5 bases from J, the gap between germline ends came to 17 bases. CDR3 nucleotide sequence: TGTGCCAGCATCCCGGAGCCAGGGGCGACTGAAGCTTTCTTT. Translating it yields CASIPEPGATEAFF.

This sequence joins TRBV6-6 and TRBJ1-4; 7 bases match TRBD1. Germline V gene sequence: CDR1 MNHNY, CDR2 SVGAGI (reference sequence). V gave up 6 bases and J gave up 0 bases; unmatched junction bases: 4. The CDR3 extends over 15 amino acids. The CDR3 loop reads CASRDQGATNEKLFF. In DNA, the CDR3 is TGTGCCAGCAGGGACCAGGGGGCAACTAATGAAAAACTGTTTTTT.

Of note for this clone: This may be a read error, as it is one base from a much larger clone. The identical CDR3 is also encoded by other nucleotide sequences in the sample. The chain recombines TRBV25-1 with TRBJ1-1; 8 bases agree with TRBD1. Germline V gives CDR1 MGHDK, CDR2 SYGVNS. The length of the CDR3 is 15 residues. This chain's CDR3 is CASSISDRANTEAFF. CDR3 nucleotide sequence: TGTGCCAGCAGTATCTCGGACAGGGCGAACACTGAAGCCTTCTTT.

This rearrangement joins TRBV7-9 to TRBJ2-7; TRBD1 is a possible D gene (5 bases). Deletions cut 2 bases from V and 6 bases from J, with 14 bases between. In germline, CDR1 is SEHNR, CDR2 FQNEAQ (reference sequence). The CDR3 extends over 14 amino acids. CDR3: CASSLTSRDGEQYF. CDR3 in DNA: TGTGCCAGCAGCTTAACGAGCAGGGATGGCGAGCAGTACTTC.

The chain carries TRBV5-4 and TRBJ1-2, with TRBD1 matching 10 bases. The V gene end was trimmed by 4 bases and the J gene end by 7 bases; junction bases not matched to a gene: 7. The length of the CDR3 is 14 residues. Germline assignment: CDR1 SGHNT and CDR2 YYREEE (reference sequence). This CDR3 is CASSGDRGLGGYTF. The CDR3, as DNA: TGTGCCAGCAGCGGTGACAGGGGGCTGGGTGGCTACACCTTC.

This rearrangement joins TRBV7-2 to TRBJ1-2; tentative D call: TRBD1 (6 bases). Germline CDR1 reads SGHTA; CDR2 reads FQGNSA. Trimming shortened V by 7 bases and J by 8 bases, and 17 bases separated the two germline ends. The CDR3 loop spans 13 amino acids. In DNA, the CDR3 is TGTGCCAGCAACCCGATTGGGGGGCGGGGCTACACCTTC. As protein: CASNPIGGRGYTF.

This clone appeared many times. Distinct nucleotide sequences in the sample also encode this CDR3. The V and J genes are TRBV29-1 and TRBJ1-5; D may be TRBD1 (6 bases). The CDR3 spans 13 residues. Germline assignment: CDR1 SQVTM and CDR2 ANQGSEA. Trimming removed 3 bases at V and 6 bases at J, with 12 bases between. The CDR3 sequence is CSVDSGVGQPQHF. The DNA for the CDR3 is TGCAGCGTTGATTCAGGGGTTGGTCAGCCCCAGCATTTT.

The CDR3 DNA sequence: TGTGCCAGCAGTTTATTTGACAGGGGCTGGGAGCAGTACTTC. Translated: CASSLFDRGWEQYF. The J gene is TRBJ2-7, the V gene TRBV28; 8 bases are a match to TRBD1. Trimming cost V 1 base and J 7 bases; bases outside gene matches: 6. This CDR3 is 14 amino acids long. Germline V gene sequence: CDR1 MDHEN, CDR2 SYDVKM.

Only one count was recorded for this clone. The V call is TRBV7-8, the J call TRBJ2-5, with TRBD2 identical over 10 bases. Germline V gives CDR1 SGHVS, CDR2 FQNEAQ. The CDR3 has 18 residues. V shed 1 base and J 7 bases; nucleotides not matched to a gene: 15. The DNA for the CDR3 is TGTGCCAGCAGCTTAGGGACAATAAGCGGGAGGGCCTTGAGGACCCAGTACTTC. Its protein is CASSLGTISGRALRTQYF.

CDR3 in DNA: TGTGCCAGCAGTGACTCCGGGACATCTACCTACGAGCAGTACTTC. Its translation: CASSDSGTSTYEQYF. This chain uses TRBV6-1 with TRBJ2-7; a possible D gene is TRBD1 (6 bases). The CDR3 is 15 amino acids. Germline V gene sequence: CDR1 MNHNS, CDR2 SASEGT. Trimming took 3 bases from V and 2 from J, leaving 14 bases between them.

The chain links TRBV6-1 to TRBJ1-1; D is unresolved. Trimming pared 5 bases from V and 1 base from J, leaving 11 bases between. The length of the CDR3 is 14 residues. In germline, CDR1 is MNHNS, CDR2 SASEGT. The CDR3: CASSYTSENTEAFF. As DNA, the CDR3 is TGTGCCAGCAGTTATACGTCGGAGAACACTGAAGCTTTCTTT.

The chain couples TRBV7-2 to TRBJ2-7; TRBD2 is a possible D gene (6 bases). The CDR3 is 15 residues long. Germline loops: CDR1 SGHTA, CDR2 FQGNSA. The V and J ends lost 2 bases and 3 bases respectively, with 14 bases between them. The CDR3 DNA reads as TGTGCCAGCAGCTTAAGTTCAGCGGGCCTCTACGAGCAGTACTTC. Translation gives CASSLSSAGLYEQYF.

This clone showed up just a few times. CDR3: CASSTHGGSGANVLTF. CDR3 nucleotide sequence: TGTGCCAGTAGTACCCACGGAGGGTCTGGGGCCAACGTCCTGACTTTC. The chain combines TRBV19 with TRBJ2-6; D might be TRBD2 (6 bases). CDR1 LNHDA and CDR2 SQIVND come from the germline V gene (reference sequence). Trimming removed 4 bases at V and 1 base at J, with 11 bases between. CDR3 length: 16 residues.

The V call is TRBV10-3, the J call TRBJ1-5; TRBD1 matches at 9 bases. Trimming cost V 5 bases and J 1 base; bases outside gene matches: 6. CDR3 length: 16 residues. CDR1 ENHRY and CDR2 SYGVKD come from the germline V gene. As DNA, the CDR3 is TGTGCCATCAGTACCGGGACAGGGACCAGCAATCAGCCCCAGCATTTT. The encoded protein is CAISTGTGTSNQPQHF.

The chain employs TRBV7-3 and TRBJ2-3, with TRBD2 identical over 7 bases. The CDR3 is 16 amino acids. V dropped 5 bases and J dropped 0; count of bases not matched to a gene: 8. Germline CDR1 reads SGHTA; CDR2 reads FQGTGA. The CDR3: CASSPSSGTSTDTQYF. The CDR3 bases are TGTGCCAGCAGCCCATCTAGCGGAACTAGCACAGATACGCAGTATTTT.

A few counts support this clone. This chain uses TRBV19 with TRBJ2-2; the D gene is possibly TRBD2 (5 bases). The germline gives CDR1 LNHDA, CDR2 SQIVND (reference sequence). CDR3 length: 15 amino acids. The V gene lost 2 bases and the J gene lost 1 base, with 8 bases spanning the gap. CDR3 bases: TGTGCCAGTAGTATAATGAGCGGGAACACCGGGGAGCTGTTTTTT. Its translation: CASSIMSGNTGELFF.

V gene TRBV5-6 combines with J gene TRBJ2-5, with TRBD2 identical over 11 bases. Germline CDR1 reads SGHDT; CDR2 reads YYEEEE. The CDR3 length is 16 residues. V dropped 0 bases and J dropped 5; count of bases not matched to a gene: 6. The CDR3 region is CASSLGLAGSWETQYF. The CDR3 DNA reads TGTGCCAGCAGCTTGGGACTAGCGGGGAGTTGGGAGACCCAGTACTTC.

The chain employs TRBV4-3 and TRBJ1-4, with unresolved D. In germline, CDR1 is LGHNA, CDR2 YSLEER. CDR3 size: 16 residues. With 1 base removed from V and 4 bases from J, the gap between germline ends came to 13 bases. CDR3 bases: TGCGCCAGCAGCCAAGCGGTGGGTCGCGGTAATGAAAAACTGTTTTTT. Translating it yields CASSQAVGRGNEKLFF.